The 26 T cell receptor beta chains listed next were all sequenced from one sample in a study of identical twins. MiXCR, run by TCRdb on the 5' RACE reads, gives a single entry per CDR3 protein. The data show more than 400,000 distinct CDR3 sequences, roughly 15% seen once. In addition, the sample was reused for a study of yellow fever vaccine responses in identical twins.

The sequenced sample consisted of CD4+ T cells sorted from blood. The receptors shown here come from a woman younger than 35 in good health.

This clonotype appeared a few times. The V and J genes are TRBV12-3 or TRBV12-4 and TRBJ1-1, with 9 bases aligning to TRBD1. The length of the CDR3 is 15 residues. J lost 5 bases, V lost 7 bases, and 11 bases had no gene match. DNA of the CDR3: TGTGCCAGCATCCCCCGGGACAGGGCGGGGACTGAAGCTTTCTTT. This gives the protein CASIPRDRAGTEAFF.

The table lists this clonotype with a few counts. The chain recombines TRBV20-1 with TRBJ2-7, with D possibly being TRBD2 (5 bases). CDR3 size: 13 residues. Trimming cost V 3 bases and J 3 bases, with 12 bases left between them. Germline V gives CDR1 DFQATT, CDR2 SNEGSKA (reference sequence). Here the CDR3 reads CSASRPGFYEQYV. The CDR3 nucleotides are TGCAGTGCTAGTCGCCCGGGATTCTACGAGCAGTACGTC.

The chain combines TRBV28 with TRBJ2-6; TRBD1 matches at 7 bases. Germline assignment: CDR1 MDHEN and CDR2 SYDVKM. The CDR3 sequence is 15 residues long. J gave up 3 bases and V 6 bases, and 5 bases lay outside the gene matches. The CDR3 DNA sequence: TGTGCCAGCAGAAGACAGGGTGGTGGGGCCAACGTCCTGACTTTC. Amino acid sequence: CASRRQGGGANVLTF.

The chain recombines TRBV20-1 with TRBJ2-5; 7 bases are shared with TRBD1. Trimming removed 4 bases from V and 4 bases from J; junction bases left unmatched: 12. CDR3 size: 15 residues. The germline V gene has CDR1 DFQATT and CDR2 SNEGSKA (reference sequence). The CDR3 loop reads CSAMGSHRGSETQYF. Written as DNA, the CDR3 is TGCAGTGCTATGGGATCTCACAGGGGTTCAGAGACCCAGTACTTC.

The V and J genes are TRBV12-3 or TRBV12-4 and TRBJ1-3, with D unresolved. With 7 bases removed from V and 0 bases from J, the gap between germline ends came to 13 bases. This CDR3 spans 15 amino acids. The DNA for the CDR3 is TGTGCCAGCAAACCAGACGGTAGCTCTGGAAACACCATATATTTT. This codes for CASKPDGSSGNTIYF.

This clonotype was found a few times. The rearrangement links TRBV4-2 to TRBJ2-1, with TRBD2 identical over 9 bases. The CDR3 length is 15 residues. V gave up 7 bases and J gave up 2 bases; unmatched junction bases: 6. Germline CDR1 LGHNA, CDR2 YNFKEQ. The CDR3 spells CASTSQRGAYNEQFF. The CDR3 DNA reads TGTGCCAGCACGTCCCAGCGGGGGGCCTACAATGAGCAGTTCTTC.

V usage is TRBV9 and J usage is TRBJ2-5; perhaps TRBD1 as D (5 bases). Trimming removed 3 bases from V and 1 base from J, with 7 bases in between. The CDR3 has 13 residues. Germline CDR1 reads SGDLS; CDR2 reads YYNGEE. CDR3 region: CASSDGAQETQYF. The CDR3 DNA reads as TGTGCCAGCAGCGATGGGGCCCAAGAGACCCAGTACTTC. Supplemented by reference TRBV9 and TRBJ2-5, the full variable domain reads DSGVTQTPKHLITATGQRVTLRCSPRSGDLSVYWYQQSLDQGLQFLIQYYNGEERAKGNILERFSAQQFPDLHSELNLSSLELGDSALYFCASSDGAQETQYFGPGTRLLVL.

The table lists this clonotype with a few counts. The chain employs TRBV10-3 and TRBJ2-2; 7 bases match TRBD1. Per the germline V gene, CDR1 is ENHRY and CDR2 is SYGVKD. Losses at the gene ends were 5 bases for V and 1 base for J; bases not matched to a gene: 10. The CDR3 extends over 17 amino acids. The DNA for the CDR3 is TGTGCCATCAGTAATACAGGGGTGATGATGAACACCGGGGAGCTGTTTTTT. Translating it yields CAISNTGVMMNTGELFF.

The chain carries TRBV28 and TRBJ1-5; D gene unclear. V was pared by 4 bases and J by 5 bases, with 3 bases between. The CDR3 sequence is 11 residues long. Germline lookup yields CDR1 MDHEN and CDR2 SYDVKM. The CDR3 DNA is TGTGCCAGCAGTTACGATCAGCCCCAGCATTTT. This gives the protein CASSYDQPQHF.

This clonotype was seen repeatedly, ten times or more. The V gene is TRBV5-1, the J gene TRBJ2-1, with 13 bases aligning to TRBD2. V shed 4 bases and J 2 bases; nucleotides not matched to a gene: 12. Germline-derived CDR1 and CDR2 are SGHRS and YFSETQ. There are 19 residues in the CDR3. Here the CDR3 reads CASSIPGTSGATTYNEQFF. The CDR3 bases are TGCGCCAGCAGCATCCCCGGGACTAGCGGGGCCACTACCTACAATGAGCAGTTCTTC.

This clonotype was observed a few times. The chain is built from TRBV3-1 and TRBJ2-1, with 12 bases that match TRBD2. This CDR3 contains 21 residues. J lost 8 bases, V lost 3 bases, and 23 bases had no gene match. Germline CDR1 LGHDT, CDR2 YNNKEL (reference sequence). CDR3 sequence reads: CASSHQPGRLAGGPIRDEQFF. CDR3 nucleotide sequence: TGTGCCAGCAGCCATCAACCGGGACGGCTAGCGGGAGGGCCGATCCGGGATGAGCAGTTCTTC.

The CDR3 DNA sequence: TGTGCCAGCAGTTTAGGCCCGCTAGCTACGGCCGGGGAGCTGTTTTTT. It encodes CASSLGPLATAGELFF. The V call is TRBV12-3 or TRBV12-4, the J call TRBJ2-2; D perhaps matches TRBD2 (5 bases). Trimming removed 1 base from V and 6 bases from J, with 15 bases in between. This CDR3 is built from 16 residues.

The chain is built from TRBV5-6 and TRBJ2-1; 9 bases match TRBD1. With 3 bases clipped from V and 5 bases from J, the junction kept 6 bases outside the gene matches. CDR1 SGHDT and CDR2 YYEEEE come from the germline V gene. This CDR3 spans 15 amino acids. CDR3 in amino acids: CASSYRDRDDNEQFF. DNA for the CDR3: TGTGCCAGCAGCTACCGGGACAGGGATGACAATGAGCAGTTCTTC.

The chain employs TRBV6-1 and TRBJ1-4, with TRBD1 matching over 9 bases. The V segment lost 2 bases and the J segment 6 bases; nucleotides outside the gene matches: 4. This CDR3 is 15 amino acids long. Per the germline V gene, CDR1 is MNHNS and CDR2 is SASEGT. CDR3 in amino acids: CASSEMGQGYEKLFF. The CDR3, as DNA: TGTGCCAGCAGTGAAATGGGACAGGGATATGAAAAACTGTTTTTT.

About this clonotype itself: One junction end disagrees with the germline gene, perhaps due to a read error. The chain employs TRBV4-2 and TRBJ2-1, with 11 bases matching TRBD2. CDR3 length: 14 residues. Germline CDR1 is LGHNA and CDR2 is YNFKEQ. In DNA form, the CDR3 reads TGTGCCAGCAGCCTGGGACTAGCGGACAATGTGCAGTTCTTC. Translating it yields CASSLGLADNVQFF.

The rearrangement uses TRBV10-3 and TRBJ2-3; D is possibly TRBD1 or TRBD2 (6 bases each). The germline V gene has CDR1 ENHRY and CDR2 SYGVKD. V shed 6 bases and J shed 4 bases, with 17 bases lying between them. The CDR3 contains 15 residues. This CDR3 is CAISGGQKWADTQYF. Written as DNA, the CDR3 is TGTGCCATCAGCGGGGGACAAAAGTGGGCAGATACGCAGTATTTT.

In its sample, this clonotype was seen many times. CDR3 protein: CASSLLRDTQYF. In nucleotides, the CDR3 is TGTGCCAGCAGCTTGTTAAGAGATACGCAGTATTTT. The genes are TRBV11-2 and TRBJ2-3; D remains unclear. Germline assignment: CDR1 SGHAT and CDR2 FQNNGV. V dropped 3 bases and J dropped 5 bases, with 6 bases sitting between them. This CDR3 is built from 12 residues.

V usage is TRBV10-3 and J usage is TRBJ2-2; D gene uncertain. The CDR3 has 15 residues. Germline V gives CDR1 ENHRY, CDR2 SYGVKD. V lost 8 bases, J lost 5 bases, and 18 bases lay in between. CDR3 sequence (DNA): TGTGCCATCGGCGCTCTACCCGTTGGGACCGGGGAGCTGTTTTTT. It specifies CAIGALPVGTGELFF.

Worth noting for this clonotype: A junction boundary mismatches the germline segment, possibly from a read error. This chain connects TRBV15 to TRBJ2-7, with TRBD1 matching over 7 bases. This CDR3 is 15 amino acids long. The germline V gene encodes CDR1 LNHNV and CDR2 YYDKDF (reference sequence). The CDR3 bases are TGTGCCACCAGCTTTACGGACAGGTTCTCCGACGAGCAGTACTTC. The encoded protein is CATSFTDRFSDEQYF.

This chain connects TRBV5-1 to TRBJ2-1; 8 nucleotides match TRBD2. After removal of 4 bases from V and 7 bases from J, the junction contained 13 bases not matched to a gene. In germline, CDR1 is SGHRS, CDR2 YFSETQ. CDR3 size: 16 residues. The chain's CDR3 is CASSAKTGTSGNEQFF. CDR3 DNA: TGCGCCAGCAGCGCGAAAACCGGGACTAGTGGGAATGAGCAGTTCTTC.

V is TRBV27 and J is TRBJ2-7, with 8 bases identical to TRBD2. Germline loops: CDR1 MNHEY, CDR2 SMNVEV (reference sequence). The CDR3 loop spans 14 amino acids. V was pared by 3 bases and J by 4 bases, with 5 bases of the junction left unmatched. This chain's CDR3 is CASSFREGPYEQYF. The CDR3 bases are TGTGCCAGCAGTTTCCGGGAGGGCCCTTACGAGCAGTACTTC.

The rearrangement joins TRBV6-5 to TRBJ1-1; D call uncertain. Germline V gene lookup returns CDR1 MNHEY and CDR2 SVGAGI. Trimming pared 5 bases from V and 0 bases from J, leaving 10 bases between. This CDR3 region has 14 residues. CDR3 sequence (DNA): TGTGCCAGCAGTCTACAGCCTATGAACACTGAAGCTTTCTTT. Translation gives CASSLQPMNTEAFF.

This clonotype was detected only a few times. Relative to the germline gene, one junction end is altered; a read error may explain this. The rearrangement uses TRBV6-4 and TRBJ2-1, with TRBD2 matching over 13 bases. Germline V CDR1 and CDR2: MRHNA, SNTAGT. The CDR3 has 16 amino acids. The CDR3 nucleotides are TGTGCCAGCAGGGACTCCGGGACTAGCGGGGCCAATGAGCAGTTCTTC. This encodes CASRDSGTSGANEQFF.

This sequence joins TRBV3-1 and TRBJ2-3; D call uncertain. CDR3 length: 13 residues. The V gene's germline CDR1 is LGHDT and CDR2 YNNKEL (reference sequence). Trimming took off 3 bases at V and 5 bases at J, with 9 bases between the two ends. CDR3 DNA sequence: TGTGCCAGCAGCCAGGTCATGAGAGATACGCAGTATTTT. Amino acids: CASSQVMRDTQYF.

This clonotype has only a few counts. The chain has TRBV6-1 and TRBJ2-1; 13 bases line up with TRBD2. The CDR3 extends over 16 amino acids. V was pared by 6 bases and J by 8 bases, with 10 bases of the junction left unmatched. The germline CDR1 and CDR2 sequences are MNHNS and SASEGT. The CDR3 bases are TGTGCCAGCAGACACCTCACTAGCGGGAGGGCCCATGAGCAGTTCTTC. Translating gives CASRHLTSGRAHEQFF.

This clonotype showed up just a few times. This chain uses TRBV6-1 with TRBJ1-1, with 10 bases identical to TRBD1. The trim removed 5 bases at V and 1 base at J, leaving 10 bases unmatched. The CDR3 totals 17 residues. In germline, CDR1 is MNHNS, CDR2 SASEGT. CDR3 residues: CASSKGQGIRTNTEAFF. The CDR3 nucleotides are TGTGCCAGCAGTAAGGGACAGGGGATTCGTACGAACACTGAAGCTTTCTTT.